This paragraph covers one TCR beta chain sequence. Antigen unknown. Here immunoSEQ multiplex PCR was the method, and the copy in TCRdb shows in-frame clones only, minus some. The sample carries about 86,000 clones, roughly nine tenths recorded once. The germline V gene encodes CDR1 MNHEY and CDR2 SVGAGI. The CDR3 sequence is 13 residues long. Trimming stripped 11 bases from V and 3 bases from J, with 16 bases between. Analyses pooled second doses at about 4 or about 12 weeks. The data belong to a study of T cell responses to AZD1222 COVID-19 vaccine. Study-wide points: Recipients of two AZD1222 doses showed rising Spike-specific TCR breadth and depth. A mostly white British donor set with more females was recruited, and clonal diversity was possibly underestimated. Repertoire sampling happened only post peak T cell response.

The sequence was obtained from an adult who received the AZD1222 COVID-19 vaccine. The source was peripheral blood, collected 28 days after the second AZD1222 dose. This sequence joins TRBV6-5 and TRBJ1-2; no definite D call. CDR3 coding DNA: TGTGCCTCCAGAGAGGGCTGGGACTATGGCTACACCTTC. Translating gives CASREGWDYGYTF.